This T cell receptor beta chain came from a study of control samples from healthy donors and cancer patients. The table came from immunoSEQ multiplex PCR; TCRdb's copy has only in-frame clones and leaves some out. Here the sample spans 150,000 or so clones, over 90% being singletons. Germline loops: CDR1 MDHEN, CDR2 SYDVKM. The CDR3 extends over 14 amino acids. V dropped 2 bases and J dropped 5 bases, with 10 bases sitting between them. The TCR originated in a man between 50 and 59 years old in good health. The rearrangement uses TRBV28 and TRBJ1-5, with D maybe TRBD1 (5 bases). Sequenced input: blood. For the CDR3, the DNA is TGTGCCAGCAGTTTAGAACAGGTTGATCAGCCCCAGCATTTT. Translating gives CASSLEQVDQPQHF.